A single sample gave rise to the 13 T cell receptor beta chains below, sequenced in a study of stem cell transplantation in POMP-related autoinflammatory disease. Profiling relied on immunoSEQ multiplex PCR, and the TCRdb table lists in-frame clones only, not all of them. The table has fewer than 30,000 clones, 75% to 85% seen once. The starting material was CD4+ T cells from PBMCs, obtained before stem cell transplantation. These receptors originate from a human donor with POMP-related autoinflammation and immune dysregulation (PRAID).

Only a few counts were recorded for this clone. This chain links TRBV10-2 with TRBJ1-6, with 9 bases aligning to TRBD1. From germline, CDR1 is WSHSY and CDR2 SAAADI. The CDR3 contains 13 residues. Unmatched junction bases numbered 1, after V lost 4 bases and J lost 9 bases. The CDR3 DNA is TGCGCCAGCAGTGGGGACAGGGTTTCACCCCTCCACTTT. This gives the protein CASSGDRVSPLHF.

The chain links TRBV19 to TRBJ1-3; tentatively, D is TRBD1 (5 bases). CDR1 LNHDA and CDR2 SQIVND come from the germline V gene (reference sequence). The CDR3 contains 15 residues. V was cut by 3 bases and J by 3 bases, with 12 bases left in between. The chain's CDR3 is CASSMEPDNGNTIYF. CDR3 nucleotides: TGTGCCAGTAGTATGGAGCCGGACAATGGAAACACCATATATTTT.

J is TRBJ2-1 and V is TRBV7-9; D may correspond to TRBD1 or TRBD2 (6 bases each). Germline loops: CDR1 SEHNR, CDR2 FQNEAQ (reference sequence). The V end was cut by 5 bases, the J end by 8 bases, with 13 bases between. The CDR3 is made up of 13 amino acids. CDR3 in DNA: TGTGCCAGCAGCCGGGTTGGGGGGCATGAGCAGTTCTTC. It is translated as CASSRVGGHEQFF.

The rearrangement joins TRBV2 to TRBJ1-2, with TRBD1 identical over 7 bases. Germline lookup yields CDR1 SNHLY and CDR2 FYNNEI. V lost 7 bases to trimming and J lost 7 bases; unmatched junction nucleotides: 9. The CDR3 covers 13 residues. CDR3 DNA: TGTGCCAGCACCCATGAAGGGGGCGGTGGCTACACCTTC. Its protein product is CASTHEGGGGYTF.

This clone turned up a few times. The rearrangement joins TRBV9 to TRBJ1-1; 8 nucleotides agree with TRBD1. This CDR3 has 13 amino acids. Germline V gene sequence: CDR1 SGDLS, CDR2 YYNGEE. V lost 2 bases, J lost 11 bases, and 8 bases stayed unmatched. Here the CDR3 DNA reads TGTGCCAGCAGCGTCACTACCGACAGGGGTGCTTTCTTT. Its protein is CASSVTTDRGAFF.

The J gene is TRBJ2-3, the V gene TRBV28, with TRBD2 identical over 7 bases. The CDR3 sequence is 17 residues long. J was trimmed by 1 base and V by 7 bases; bases with no gene match: 14. Germline V gene data show CDR1 as MDHEN and CDR2 as SYDVKM. This CDR3 reads CASNPPGLTGGTDTQYF. The CDR3 coding sequence is TGTGCCAGCAATCCCCCGGGACTAACGGGCGGCACAGATACGCAGTATTTT. Drawing the rest from reference TRBV28 and TRBJ2-3, the complete variable domain is DVKVTQSSRYLVKRTGEKVFLECVQDMDHENMFWYRQDPGLGLRLIYFSYDVKMKEKGDIPEGYSVSREKKERFSLILESASTNQTSMYLCASNPPGLTGGTDTQYFGPGTRLTVL.

Notes on this clone: The junction differs from germline at one of its ends, possibly a read error. The chain is built from TRBV6-5 and TRBJ2-7, with TRBD1 matching over 9 bases. Germline loops: CDR1 MNHEY, CDR2 SVGAGI. The length of the CDR3 is 11 residues. The CDR3 DNA follows: TGTGCCAGCAGTCCCGGGACAGGGTTACACTTC. Protein product: CASSPGTGLHF.

This sequence joins TRBV18 and TRBJ2-5; possibly TRBD1 for D (6 bases). V dropped 6 bases and J dropped 3 bases, with 11 bases sitting between them. CDR1 KGHSH and CDR2 LQKENI come from the germline V gene. The length of the CDR3 is 13 residues. This CDR3 is CASSPRTEETQYF. In DNA, the CDR3 is TGTGCCAGCTCCCCCCGGACAGAAGAGACCCAGTACTTC. Supplemented by reference TRBV18 and TRBJ2-5, the full variable domain reads NAGVMQNPRHLVRRRGQEARLRCSPMKGHSHVYWYRQLPEEGLKFMVYLQKENIIDESGMPKERFSAEFPKEGPSILRIQQVVRGDSAAYFCASSPRTEETQYFGPGTRLLVL.

The rearrangement uses TRBV5-4 and TRBJ2-7; D may match TRBD1 or TRBD2 (5 bases each). The V end lost 4 bases, the J end lost 7 bases, and 15 bases lay between the germline ends. From germline, CDR1 is SGHNT and CDR2 YYREEE (reference sequence). CDR3 size: 13 residues. The CDR3 region is CASSPGTYREQYF. The CDR3 region has the DNA TGTGCCAGCAGCCCAGGGACGTATCGAGAGCAGTACTTC.

The V gene is TRBV4-1, the J gene TRBJ1-4; 9 bases match TRBD1. Germline lookup yields CDR1 MGHRA and CDR2 YSYEKL. The CDR3 is made up of 15 amino acids. V shed 1 base and J 4 bases; nucleotides not matched to a gene: 1. CDR3 bases: TGCGCCAGCAGCCAAGGGGACAGGGATAATGAAAAACTGTTTTTT. It translates to CASSQGDRDNEKLFF.

This chain connects TRBV9 to TRBJ1-1; TRBD1 agrees at 8 bases. Losses at the gene ends were 4 bases for V and 1 base for J; bases not matched to a gene: 6. The CDR3 extends over 15 amino acids. CDR1 and CDR2 from the germline V gene are SGDLS and YYNGEE. CDR3 region: CASSPRGQENTEAFF. The CDR3 nucleotides are TGTGCCAGCAGCCCCCGGGGACAGGAGAACACTGAAGCTTTCTTT.

The V and J genes are TRBV7-2 and TRBJ2-7; D unclear. CDR3 length: 14 amino acids. The V end lost 4 bases, the J end lost 4 bases, and 14 bases lay between the germline ends. Germline V gene sequence: CDR1 SGHTA, CDR2 FQGNSA. The CDR3 DNA reads as TGTGCCAGCAGCTCCGCGTTCGGGTTTTACGAGCAGTACTTC. It specifies CASSSAFGFYEQYF. The full variable domain, rest sourced from reference TRBV7-2 and TRBJ2-7, is GAGVSQSPSNKVTEKGKDVELRCDPISGHTALYWYRQSLGQGLEFLIYFQGNSAPDKSGLPSDRFSAERTGGSVSTLTIQRTQQEDSAVYLCASSSAFGFYEQYFGPGTRLTVT.

This chain joins TRBV7-8 and TRBJ2-1; 8 nucleotides align to TRBD1. V shed 5 bases, J shed 8 bases, and the junction held 14 bases outside the gene matches. Germline V gene data show CDR1 as SGHVS and CDR2 as FQNEAQ. The CDR3 extends over 16 amino acids. This CDR3 is CASSLRGQENFHEQFF. The CDR3 nucleotides are TGTGCCAGCAGCCTCCGGGGACAGGAAAACTTCCATGAGCAGTTCTTC.